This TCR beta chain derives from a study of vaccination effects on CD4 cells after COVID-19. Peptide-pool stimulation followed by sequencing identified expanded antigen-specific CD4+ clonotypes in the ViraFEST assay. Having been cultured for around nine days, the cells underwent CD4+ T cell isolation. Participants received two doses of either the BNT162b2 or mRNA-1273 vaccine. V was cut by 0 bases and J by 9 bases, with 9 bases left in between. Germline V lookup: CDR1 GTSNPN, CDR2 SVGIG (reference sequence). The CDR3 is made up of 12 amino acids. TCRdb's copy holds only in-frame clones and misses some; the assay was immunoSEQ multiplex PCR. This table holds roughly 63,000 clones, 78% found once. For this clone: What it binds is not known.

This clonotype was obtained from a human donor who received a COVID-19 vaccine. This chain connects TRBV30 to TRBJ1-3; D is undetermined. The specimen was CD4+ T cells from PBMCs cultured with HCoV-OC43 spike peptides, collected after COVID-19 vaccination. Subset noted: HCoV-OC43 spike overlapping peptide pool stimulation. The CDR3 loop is CAWSVQPRTIYF. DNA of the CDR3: TGTGCCTGGAGTGTACAGCCCCGCACCATATATTTT.